This T cell receptor beta chain was sequenced for a study of cytomegalovirus exposure and HLA in healthy donors. TCRdb's table, derived via immunoSEQ multiplex PCR, lists solely in-frame clones and lacks some. Of about 360,000 clones listed, 86% are singletons. Germline V gene data show CDR1 as SGHKS and CDR2 as YYEKEE (reference sequence). The V gene lost 0 bases and the J gene lost 4 bases, with 13 bases spanning the gap. CDR3 length: 16 residues. This rearrangement joins TRBV5-5 to TRBJ2-2; D is possibly TRBD2 (5 bases). Sequenced sample: PBMCs. This receptor was obtained from a woman younger than 30 in good health and CMV-seronegative. The CDR3 DNA is TGTGCCAGCAGCTTGGGGCTAGCCGACCCCACCGGGGAGCTGTTTTTT. Protein: CASSLGLADPTGELFF. Full variable domain (outside the CDR3, taken from reference TRBV5-5 and TRBJ2-2): DAGVTQSPTHLIKTRGQQVTLRCSPISGHKSVSWYQQVLGQGPQFIFQYYEKEERGRGNFPDRFSARQFPNYSSELNVNALLLGDSALYLCASSLGLADPTGELFFGEGSRLTVL.